The sequence of this T cell receptor (beta chain) was determined in a study of siplizumab effects on memory and regulatory T cells. Study-wide findings and caveats: Naive or memory phenotype assignment was not possible for roughly 75-97% of proliferating CD4+ or CD8+ clones. Among sequences traceable to unstimulated CD4+ memory cells, alloreactive ones were significantly reduced by siplizumab. For mappable alloreactive CD4+ clones, the mean Treg-derived fraction was around 69% with siplizumab and approximately 30% in controls.

Generated by immunoSEQ multiplex PCR, the TCRdb table keeps only in-frame clones and is missing some. The sample includes over 80,000 clones, roughly 94% of them seen just once. As concerns this clone: As yet, its antigen is unknown.

The CDR3 consists of 15 residues. V lost 2 bases and J lost 8, with 15 bases in between. Germline loops: CDR1 MGHRA, CDR2 YSYEKL. The V and J genes are TRBV4-1 and TRBJ1-4; D is perhaps TRBD1 (5 bases). The receptor was derived from a human donor in good health. Sequenced material: non-Treg CD4+ T cells sorted from blood. The CDR3 is CASSQPNRDLEKLFF. The CDR3 nucleotides read TGCGCCAGCAGCCAACCTAATCGGGACCTCGAAAAACTGTTTTTT.